A selection of T cell receptor beta chains follows, all from one sample in a study of beta chain features in type 1 diabetes. Assay: immunoSEQ multiplex PCR; the TCRdb copy retains only in-frame clones and omits some. This sample carries some 47,000 clones, approximately 43% of them seen once, and the ten largest clones take roughly 0.13%. The sequencing sample was made of stem cell memory CD4+ T cells from blood. These receptors were obtained from a man under 40 with type 1 diabetes. CDR3s include the opening cysteine and the closing phenylalanine or tryptophan. The order of the fields is J gene, V gene, clone size, D gene, CDR3 DNA, CDR3 protein. D genes are given only for firm matches. Size is omitted from some rows. Given values are once, few, many or a class for expanded clones.

TRBJ2-1 TRBV5-4 - TRBD1 TGTGCCAGCAGCCCCTCGCCGGGGGGACAGGGTCGTGTCGATGAGCAGTTCTTC CASSPSPGGQGRVDEQFF
TRBJ1-5 TRBV19 few TRBD1 TGTGCCAGTAGTCCCCGGGACAGCCAGCCCCAGCATTTT CASSPRDSQPQHF
TRBJ1-1 TRBV15 - TRBD1 TGTGCCACCAGCAGACGGACAGGGTGGGATACTGAAGCTTTCTTT CATSRRTGWDTEAFF
TRBJ2-1 TRBV7-6 - - TGTGCCAGCAGCCAGGGGGGTTCCTACAATGAGCAGTTCTTC CASSQGGSYNEQFF
TRBJ2-3 TRBV27 - TRBD1 TGTGCCAGCAGACGGAAGGGGACAGGGGCTCGACATACGCAGTATTTT CASRRKGTGARHTQYF
TRBJ2-3 TRBV29-1 few TRBD1 TGCAGCGTTGGAAGGCAGGGGGCTTCCACAGATACGCAGTATTTT CSVGRQGASTDTQYF
TRBJ2-6 TRBV15 - - TGTGCCACCAGCACAGATATCTCTGGGGCCAACGTCCTGACTTTC CATSTDISGANVLTF
TRBJ1-5 TRBV9 - TRBD1 TGTGCCAGCAGCGTAGCCGGGACAGTCAATCAGCCCCAGCATTTT CASSVAGTVNQPQHF
TRBJ2-5 TRBV2 - TRBD2 TGTGCCAGCAGTAGACGACTAGCGCAAGAGACCCAGTACTTC CASSRRLAQETQYF
TRBJ1-2 TRBV7-9 - - TGTGCCAGCAGCACAGGACAATCCGGTAGCTATGGCTACACCTTC CASSTGQSGSYGYTF
TRBJ2-7 TRBV7-9 - - TGTGCCAGCACCTCGACTTCCCTCGAGCAGTACTTC CASTSTSLEQYF
TRBJ2-1 TRBV5-1 once - TGCGCCAGCAGCTTGGGCCAGGGAGGTAATGAGCAGTTCTTC CASSLGQGGNEQFF
TRBJ2-5 TRBV2 once TRBD2 TGTGCCAGCAGACGACAAATAGCGGGAGTGTTAGAGACCCAGTACTTC CASRRQIAGVLETQYF
TRBJ2-3 TRBV7-9 few TRBD2 TGTGCCAGCAGCTTAGCGCGTCGTCTAGCGGTAAATACGCAGTATTTT CASSLARRLAVNTQYF
TRBJ1-5 TRBV28 few - TGTGCCAGCAGTTTCGGACAGTCGCGACAGCCCCAGCATTTT CASSFGQSRQPQHF
TRBJ2-1 TRBV27 once - TGTGCCAGCAGCCCCCCCCCGGGAACCTACAATGAGCAGTTCTTC CASSPPPGTYNEQFF
TRBJ2-2 TRBV5-1 - - TGCGCCAGCGCCCTTGGACAGCTGTACACCGGGGAGCTGTTTTTT CASALGQLYTGELFF
TRBJ2-5 TRBV5-4 few TRBD1 TGTGCCAGCAGCTCAGGGGGCAGGGAAGAGACCCAGTACTTC CASSSGGREETQYF
TRBJ2-7 TRBV27 - - TGTGCCAGCGTCGGACAGTCCTACGAGCAGTACTTC CASVGQSYEQYF
TRBJ2-5 TRBV7-8 once - TGTGCCAGCAGCGACCAGGGTTGGCAGTTTGGAGAGACCCAGTACTTC CASSDQGWQFGETQYF
TRBJ2-5 TRBV27 - TRBD2 TGTGCCAGCAAGGCACTAGCGGGGGGGGAGACCCAGTACTTC CASKALAGGETQYF
TRBJ1-2 TRBV6-6 - - TGTGCCAGCAGTTTAGAGAATCCGTATGGCTACACCTTC CASSLENPYGYTF
TRBJ2-1 TRBV6-6 - - TGTGCCAGCAGCCCCGCCAGGGCGAATGAGCAGTTCTTC CASSPARANEQFF
TRBJ2-1 TRBV9 few - TGTGCCAGCAGCGTAGGAATAGACAACAATGAGCAGTTCTTC CASSVGIDNNEQFF
TRBJ1-2 TRBV18 - - TGTGCCAGCTCGGAAGGGGTTCTGTCAGGCTACACCTTC CASSEGVLSGYTF
TRBJ2-3 TRBV28 - TRBD2 TGTGCCAGCAGCCTCGGGACTAGCGGAGGTCAAGATACGCAGTATTTT CASSLGTSGGQDTQYF
TRBJ1-5 TRBV28 few TRBD1 TGTGCCATCTTACAGGGGGTAGGTCAGCCCCAGCATTTT CAILQGVGQPQHF
TRBJ2-5 TRBV9 few TRBD2 TGTGCCAGCAGCGTAGCGGGACTAGGGTTAGAGACCCAGTACTTC CASSVAGLGLETQYF
TRBJ2-1 TRBV28 - - TGTGCCAGCAGTCTCCTCGGTCAAAATCGCAATGAGCAGTTCTTC CASSLLGQNRNEQFF
TRBJ2-1 TRBV5-5 few - TGTGCCAGCAGCTTAAGGGGAAAGTGGAATGAGCAGTTCTTC CASSLRGKWNEQFF
TRBJ2-1 TRBV7-2 - TRBD2 TGTGCCAGCAGCTTTCTAGCGGGAAACAACAATGAGCAGTTCTTC CASSFLAGNNNEQFF
TRBJ2-2 TRBV19 - - TGTGCCAGTAGTATACCGGGAGTATGGACCGGGGAGCTGTTTTTT CASSIPGVWTGELFF
TRBJ2-1 TRBV9 - TRBD2 TGTGCCAGCAGCGCGCAGCTTACTAGCGGTTACAATGAGCAGTTCTTC CASSAQLTSGYNEQFF
TRBJ2-3 TRBV10-3 few - TGTGCCGCGGGCGGGACGACAGATACGCAGTATTTT CAAGGTTDTQYF
TRBJ1-1 TRBV28 - TRBD1 TGTGCCAGCTGGCAGGGGGTTAGGAACACTGAAGCTTTCTTT CASWQGVRNTEAFF
TRBJ2-3 TRBV11-2 few TRBD2 TGTGCCAGCAGCTTAGGTCTAGCGGGAGGGCCTACAGATACGCAGTATTTT CASSLGLAGGPTDTQYF
TRBJ2-3 TRBV5-1 - TRBD2 TGCGCCAGCAGCTTGTCGGGAGGACGCGGCACAGATACGCAGTATTTT CASSLSGGRGTDTQYF
TRBJ1-2 TRBV9 - - TGTGCCAGCAGCGTAGAGGGAGACTATGGCTACACCTTC CASSVEGDYGYTF
TRBJ2-7 TRBV18 few - TGTGCCAGCTCACCACGTTTATACGAGCAGTACTTC CASSPRLYEQYF
TRBJ1-1 TRBV28 - - TGTGCCAGCAACGAGGGTTGGCAAAGTCAGGCTGAAGCTTTCTTT CASNEGWQSQAEAFF
TRBJ1-2 TRBV23-1 - - TGCGCCAGCTCCCGCACAGGGACCGGGTACTATGGCTACACCTTC CASSRTGTGYYGYTF
TRBJ2-6 TRBV9 few - TGTGCCAGCAGCGCTCCGTCTGGGGCCAACGTCCTGACTTTC CASSAPSGANVLTF
TRBJ1-2 TRBV28 few - TGTGCCAGCAGACAGGGATTCTATGGCTACACCTTC CASRQGFYGYTF
TRBJ2-3 TRBV7-3 - TRBD2 TGTGCCAGCAGCACCCTAGCGGGTCCTACAGATACGCAGTATTTT CASSTLAGPTDTQYF
TRBJ2-7 TRBV7-6 - TRBD1 TGTGCCAGCAGCCCAGAGCCGGGACAGGGGGCTCGTGAGCAGTACTTC CASSPEPGQGAREQYF
TRBJ2-7 TRBV6-6 few TRBD2 TGTGCCAGCAGACGGGAGGTGGTCGAGCAGTACTTC CASRREVVEQYF
TRBJ1-1 TRBV5-6 - TRBD1 TGTGCCAGCAGCCCCCTGGACAGGGGCCACACTGAAGCTTTCTTT CASSPLDRGHTEAFF
TRBJ2-7 TRBV7-3 - - TGTGCCAGCAGCTTAACTAGAGGGTACGAGCAGTACTTC CASSLTRGYEQYF
TRBJ2-7 TRBV5-1 few TRBD2 TGCGCCAGCAGCCGAACCGGGACTAGCGACGAGCAGTACTTC CASSRTGTSDEQYF
TRBJ1-2 TRBV7-9 - - TGTGCCAGCAGCTTAAGGGGGACAAGTGATGGCTACACCTTC CASSLRGTSDGYTF
TRBJ2-2 TRBV5-1 - TRBD1 TGCGCCAGCAGCTTGGGTGACAGGGTTACCGGGGAGCTGTTTTTT CASSLGDRVTGELFF